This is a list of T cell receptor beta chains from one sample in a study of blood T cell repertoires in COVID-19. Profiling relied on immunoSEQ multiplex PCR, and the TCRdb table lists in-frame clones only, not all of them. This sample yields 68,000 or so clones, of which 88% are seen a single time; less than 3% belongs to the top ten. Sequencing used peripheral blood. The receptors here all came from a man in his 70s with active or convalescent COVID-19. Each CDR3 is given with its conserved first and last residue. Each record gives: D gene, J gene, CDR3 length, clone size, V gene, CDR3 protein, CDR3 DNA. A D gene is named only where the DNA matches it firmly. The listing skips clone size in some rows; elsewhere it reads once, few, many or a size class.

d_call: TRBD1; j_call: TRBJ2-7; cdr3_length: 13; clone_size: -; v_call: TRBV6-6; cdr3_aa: CASSPGQVYEQYF; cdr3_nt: TGTGCCAGCAGTCCTGGACAGGTCTATGAGCAGTACTTC
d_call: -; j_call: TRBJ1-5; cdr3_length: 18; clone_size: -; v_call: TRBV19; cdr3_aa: CASSIGFGERGLNQPQHF; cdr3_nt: TGTGCCAGTAGTATAGGTTTTGGGGAAAGGGGACTCAATCAGCCCCAGCATTTT
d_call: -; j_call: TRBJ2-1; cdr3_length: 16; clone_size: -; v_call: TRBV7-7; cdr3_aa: CASSLASGATHNEQFF; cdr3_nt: TGTGCCAGCAGCTTAGCCTCAGGGGCTACTCACAATGAGCAGTTCTTC
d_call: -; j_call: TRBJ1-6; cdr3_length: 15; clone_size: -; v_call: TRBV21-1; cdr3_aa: CASSNTGGYNSPLHF; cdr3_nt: TGTGCCAGCAGCAACACAGGGGGGTATAATTCACCCCTCCACTTT
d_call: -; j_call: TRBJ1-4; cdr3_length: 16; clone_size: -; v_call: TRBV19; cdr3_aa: CASNLMAGTTNEKLFF; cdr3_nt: TGTGCCAGTAATCTCATGGCCGGGACAACTAATGAAAAACTGTTTTTT
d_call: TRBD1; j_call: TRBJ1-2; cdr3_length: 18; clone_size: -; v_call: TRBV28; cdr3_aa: CASSLAGTAYDSNYGYTF; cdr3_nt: TGTGCCAGCAGTTTAGCCGGGACAGCGTACGACTCTAACTATGGCTACACCTTC
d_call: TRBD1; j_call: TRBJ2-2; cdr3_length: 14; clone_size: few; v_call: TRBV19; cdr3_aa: CASSDRGNTGELFF; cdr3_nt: TGTGCCAGTTCTGACAGGGGCAACACCGGGGAGCTGTTTTTT
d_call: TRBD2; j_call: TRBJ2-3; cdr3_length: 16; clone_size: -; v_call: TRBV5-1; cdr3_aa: CASSFTSGGAPDTQYF; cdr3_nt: TGCGCCAGCAGCTTCACTAGCGGGGGGGCCCCAGATACGCAGTATTTT
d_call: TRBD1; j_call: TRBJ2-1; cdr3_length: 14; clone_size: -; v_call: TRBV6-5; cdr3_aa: CASSRTGPGNEQFF; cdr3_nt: TGTGCCAGCAGTAGGACAGGTCCGGGCAATGAGCAGTTCTTC
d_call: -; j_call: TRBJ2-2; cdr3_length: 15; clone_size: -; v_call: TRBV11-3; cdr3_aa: CASSSLLANTGELFF; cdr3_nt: TGTGCCAGCAGCTCTCTACTAGCCAACACCGGGGAGCTGTTTTTT
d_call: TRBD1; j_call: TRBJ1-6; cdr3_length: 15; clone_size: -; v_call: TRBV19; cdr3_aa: CASSMPTGEGSPLHF; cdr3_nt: TGTGCCAGTAGTATGCCGACAGGGGAAGGTTCACCCCTCCACTTT
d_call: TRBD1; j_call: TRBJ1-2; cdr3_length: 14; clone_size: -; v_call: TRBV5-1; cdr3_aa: CASSGTTGGYGYTF; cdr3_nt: TGCGCCAGCAGCGGGACGACAGGGGGCTATGGCTACACCTTC
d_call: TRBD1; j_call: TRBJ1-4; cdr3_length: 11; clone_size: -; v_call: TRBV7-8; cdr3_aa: CASSGTGPLFF; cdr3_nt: TGTGCCAGCAGCGGGACAGGGCCACTGTTTTTT
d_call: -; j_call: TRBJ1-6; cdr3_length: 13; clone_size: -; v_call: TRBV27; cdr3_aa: CASSQGPGAPLHF; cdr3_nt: TGTGCCAGCAGTCAAGGTCCAGGGGCACCCCTCCACTTT
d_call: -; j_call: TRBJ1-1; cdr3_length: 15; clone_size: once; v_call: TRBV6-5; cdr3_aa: CASTPGGGAGTEAFF; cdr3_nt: TGTGCCAGCACTCCTGGGGGGGGCGCGGGCACTGAAGCTTTCTTT
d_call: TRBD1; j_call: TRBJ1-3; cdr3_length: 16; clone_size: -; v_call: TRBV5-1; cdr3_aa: CASSWGQAFGENTIYF; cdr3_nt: TGCGCCAGCAGCTGGGGACAGGCCTTTGGAGAAAACACCATATATTTT
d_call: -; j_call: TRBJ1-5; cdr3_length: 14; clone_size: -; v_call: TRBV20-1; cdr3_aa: CSASRLDGNQPQHF; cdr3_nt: TGCAGTGCTAGTAGGCTAGACGGCAATCAGCCCCAGCATTTT
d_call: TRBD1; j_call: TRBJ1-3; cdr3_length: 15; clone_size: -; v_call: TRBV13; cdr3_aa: CASSNTGAVGNTIYF; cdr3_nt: TGTGCCAGCAGTAATACAGGGGCCGTAGGAAACACCATATATTTT
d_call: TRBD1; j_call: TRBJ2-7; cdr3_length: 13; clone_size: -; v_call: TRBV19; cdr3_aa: CATRQGHHYEQYF; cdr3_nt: TGTGCCACCCGACAGGGGCACCACTACGAGCAGTACTTC
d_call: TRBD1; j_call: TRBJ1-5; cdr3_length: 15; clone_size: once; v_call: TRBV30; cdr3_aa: CAWGKQGGSNQPQHF; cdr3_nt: TGTGCCTGGGGAAAACAGGGGGGAAGCAATCAGCCCCAGCATTTT
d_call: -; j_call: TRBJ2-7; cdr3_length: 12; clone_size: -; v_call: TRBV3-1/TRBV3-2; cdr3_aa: CASSRRGYEQYF; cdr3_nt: TGTGCCAGCAGCCGGCGGGGCTACGAGCAGTACTTC
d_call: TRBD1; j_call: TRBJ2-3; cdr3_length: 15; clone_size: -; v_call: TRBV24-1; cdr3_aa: CATSGWTGGRDTQYF; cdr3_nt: TGTGCCACCAGTGGATGGACAGGAGGCAGGGATACGCAGTATTTT
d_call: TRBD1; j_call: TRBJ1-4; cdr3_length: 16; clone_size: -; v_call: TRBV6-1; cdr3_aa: CASSVRQGVTNEKLFF; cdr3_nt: TGTGCCAGCAGTGTAAGACAGGGGGTGACTAATGAAAAACTGTTTTTT
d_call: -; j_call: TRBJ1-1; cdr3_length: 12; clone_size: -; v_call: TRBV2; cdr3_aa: CASREDYTEAFF; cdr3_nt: TGTGCCAGCAGGGAAGACTACACTGAAGCTTTCTTT
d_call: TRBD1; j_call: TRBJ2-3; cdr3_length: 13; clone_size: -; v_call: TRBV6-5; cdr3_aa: CASSPTGPDTQYF; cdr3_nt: TGTGCCAGCAGTCCGACAGGGCCAGATACGCAGTATTTT
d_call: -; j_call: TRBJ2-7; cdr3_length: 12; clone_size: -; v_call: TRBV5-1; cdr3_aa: CASSLVQGEQYF; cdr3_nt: TGCGCCAGCAGCTTGGTACAGGGCGAGCAGTACTTC
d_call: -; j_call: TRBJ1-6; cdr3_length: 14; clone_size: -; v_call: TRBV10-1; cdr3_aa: CASSEGHYNSPLHF; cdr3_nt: TGCGCCAGCAGTGAAGGACACTATAATTCACCCCTCCACTTT
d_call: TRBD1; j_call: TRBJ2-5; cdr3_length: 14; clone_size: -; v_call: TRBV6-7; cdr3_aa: CASSDGTAQETQYF; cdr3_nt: TGTGCCAGCTCTGACGGGACAGCCCAAGAGACCCAGTACTTC
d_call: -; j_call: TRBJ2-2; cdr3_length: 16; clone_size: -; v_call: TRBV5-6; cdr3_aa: CASSGLTGTPTGELFF; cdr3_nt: TGTGCCAGCAGCGGGCTAACCGGGACTCCTACCGGGGAGCTGTTTTTT
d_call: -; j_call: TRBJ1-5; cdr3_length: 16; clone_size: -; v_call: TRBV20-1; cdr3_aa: CSASPEIEYSNQPQHF; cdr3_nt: TGCAGTGCTAGTCCAGAAATCGAATATAGCAATCAGCCCCAGCATTTT
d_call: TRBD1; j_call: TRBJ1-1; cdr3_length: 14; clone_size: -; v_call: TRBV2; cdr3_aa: CASKKDRGLTEAFF; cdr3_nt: TGTGCCAGCAAGAAGGACAGGGGGCTCACTGAAGCTTTCTTT
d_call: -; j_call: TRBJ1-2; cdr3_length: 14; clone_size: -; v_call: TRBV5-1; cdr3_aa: CASSFGTANYGYTF; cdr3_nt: TGCGCCAGCAGCTTTGGTACAGCAAACTATGGCTACACCTTC
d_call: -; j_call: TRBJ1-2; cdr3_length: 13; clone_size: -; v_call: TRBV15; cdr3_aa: CATGTGQFYGYTF; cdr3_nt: TGTGCCACCGGCACTGGACAGTTCTATGGCTACACCTTC
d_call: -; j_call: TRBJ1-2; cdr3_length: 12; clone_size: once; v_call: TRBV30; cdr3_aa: CAYKYQLAGYTF; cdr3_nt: TGTGCCTATAAATACCAACTAGCTGGCTACACCTTC